This TCR beta chain was sequenced during a study of shared clonotypes between healthy human individuals. The wider study: CD4 naive cells filled three plates per donor, CD4 memory three, CD8 naive two and CD8 memory one.

V was trimmed by 3 bases and J by 5 bases, leaving 10 bases between them. Germline V lookup: CDR1 MNHEY, CDR2 SMNVEV (reference sequence). The CDR3 sequence is 14 residues long. General study findings and limits: Memory subsets generally showed smaller estimated richness than naive subsets did.

Researchers ran the assay at a deep level. This table comes from immunoSEQ multiplex PCR, and its TCRdb copy is limited to in-frame clones, with some not included. The table shows roughly 700,000 clones, with less than 95% occurring only once. For this clone: Its antigen remains unknown.

The rearrangement joins TRBV27 to TRBJ2-2, with D perhaps TRBD2 (6 bases). The sample consisted of memory CD8+ T cells from PBMCs. Stated subset: CD45RO+ cells pooled with CCR7-negative TemRA cells. The TCR sequence derives from a man aged 18-30 years in good health. Some clones in this sample may be carry-over from other donors' samples. The CDR3 spells CASSFAGRTGELFF. In nucleotides, the CDR3 is TGTGCCAGCAGTTTCGCGGGAAGGACCGGGGAGCTGTTTTTT.